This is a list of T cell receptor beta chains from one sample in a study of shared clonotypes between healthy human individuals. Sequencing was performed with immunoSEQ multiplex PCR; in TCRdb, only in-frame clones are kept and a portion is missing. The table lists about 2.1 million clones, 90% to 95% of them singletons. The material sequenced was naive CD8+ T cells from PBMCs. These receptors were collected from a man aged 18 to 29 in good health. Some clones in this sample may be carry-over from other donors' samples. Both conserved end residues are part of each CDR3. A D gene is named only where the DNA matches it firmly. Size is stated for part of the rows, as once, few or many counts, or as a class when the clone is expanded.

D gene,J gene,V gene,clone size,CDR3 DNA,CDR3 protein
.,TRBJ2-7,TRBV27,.,TGTGCCAGCAGTCCATCGGGAATCTTCTACGAGCAGTACTTC,CASSPSGIFYEQYF
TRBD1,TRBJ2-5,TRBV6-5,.,TGTGCCAGCAGCCAGGACAGGGGGCAAGAGACCCAGTACTTC,CASSQDRGQETQYF
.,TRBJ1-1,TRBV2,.,TGTGCCAGCCAGGGTCCGAGCAGGAACACTGAAGCTTTCTTT,CASQGPSRNTEAFF
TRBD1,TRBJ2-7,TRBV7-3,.,TGTGCCAGCAGCCCCGGGGCGGGGACAGGGCTCCACGAGCAGTACTTC,CASSPGAGTGLHEQYF
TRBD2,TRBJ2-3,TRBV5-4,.,TGTGCCAGCAGCTTGCTAGCGGGGGAAGGCAATACGCAGTATTTT,CASSLLAGEGNTQYF
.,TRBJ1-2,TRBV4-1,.,TGCGCCAGCAGCGCGAACCGGGATGGCTACACCTTC,CASSANRDGYTF
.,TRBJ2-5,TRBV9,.,TGTGCCAGCAGCGTAGAGCGGGCAGGGGGTAGTGGAGAGACCCAGTACTTC,CASSVERAGGSGETQYF
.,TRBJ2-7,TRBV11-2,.,TGTGCCAGCAGCTTAGTGGACGAGCAGTACTTC,CASSLVDEQYF
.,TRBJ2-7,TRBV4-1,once,TGCGCCAGCAGCCAGCCCCCCCTGACGGGCTTTATCCTCAAGGAGCAGTACTTC,CASSQPPLTGFILKEQYF
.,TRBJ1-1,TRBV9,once,TGTGCCAGCAGCGTCTCTCAACACGGTCGGAACACTGAAGCTTTCTTT,CASSVSQHGRNTEAFF
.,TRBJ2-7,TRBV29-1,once,TGCAGCGTTGCGACAGGGGAGGGATACGAGCAGTACTTC,CSVATGEGYEQYF
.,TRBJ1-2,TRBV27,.,TGTGCCAGCAGCCCTGGACTGGTCTATGGCTACACCTTC,CASSPGLVYGYTF
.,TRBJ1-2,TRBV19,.,TGTGCCAGTAGTGTCGTTGCGGAATCTAACTATGGCTACACCTTC,CASSVVAESNYGYTF
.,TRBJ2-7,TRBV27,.,TGTGCCAGCAGTTTATGGACCTACCCCGATGGGCAGTACTTC,CASSLWTYPDGQYF
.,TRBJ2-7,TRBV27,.,TGTGCCAGCAGTTTAACCCCGTTCTACGAGCAGTACTTC,CASSLTPFYEQYF
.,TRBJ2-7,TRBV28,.,TGTGCCAGCAGTTTCGGTCTGGGGCCCGAGCAGTACTTC,CASSFGLGPEQYF
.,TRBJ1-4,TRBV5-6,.,TGTGCCAGCAGCCCTTCAACAGCAACTAATGAAAAACTGTTTTTT,CASSPSTATNEKLFF
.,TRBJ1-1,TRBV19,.,TGTGCCAGTACCATGGGATGGGGGGGCACTGAAGCTTTCTTT,CASTMGWGGTEAFF
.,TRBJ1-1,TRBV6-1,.,TGTGCCAGCAGTGAAGCTGAGGGGAGGACTGAAGCTTTCTTT,CASSEAEGRTEAFF
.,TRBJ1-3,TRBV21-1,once,TGTGCCAGCAGGCTACGGCGGAGAAACACCATATATTTT,CASRLRRRNTIYF
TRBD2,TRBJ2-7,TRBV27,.,TGTGCCACCTCACATGAGGGGGGACTAGCGGGAGCTAGCGAGCAGTACTTC,CATSHEGGLAGASEQYF
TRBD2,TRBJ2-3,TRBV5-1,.,TGCGCCAGCAGCTCTACACTAGCGGGGGTCCCGGGCACAGATACGCAGTATTTT,CASSSTLAGVPGTDTQYF
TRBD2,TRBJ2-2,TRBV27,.,TGTGCCAGCAGTTTAACGGGAGGGCCCGGGGAGCTGTTTTTT,CASSLTGGPGELFF
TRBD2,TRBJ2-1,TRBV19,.,TGTGCCAGCCAGACTAGCGGGAGGCCCATTCCGAGTTACAATGAGCAGTTCTTC,CASQTSGRPIPSYNEQFF
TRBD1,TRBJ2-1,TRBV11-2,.,TGTGCCAGCAGCCCCACGGACAGGGGGCTCGGGTACAATGAGCAGTTCTTC,CASSPTDRGLGYNEQFF
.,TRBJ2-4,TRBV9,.,TGTGCCAGCAGCGTAGGGGGGCTTGCCAAAAACATTCAGTACTTC,CASSVGGLAKNIQYF
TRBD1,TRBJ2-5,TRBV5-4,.,TGTGCCAGCAGCCAACCGGGACAGGGACCGGAGACCCAGTACTTC,CASSQPGQGPETQYF
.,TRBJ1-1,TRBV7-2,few,TGTGCCAGCAGCACGAGGGAGGGCACTGAAGCTTTCTTT,CASSTREGTEAFF
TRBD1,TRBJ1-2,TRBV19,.,TGTGCCAGTAGCAGATACCAGGACAGGGACTATGGCTACACCTTC,CASSRYQDRDYGYTF
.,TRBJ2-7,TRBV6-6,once,TGTGCCAGCAGTTACGCCCTAGCCCACGAGCAGTACTTC,CASSYALAHEQYF
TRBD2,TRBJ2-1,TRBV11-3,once,TGTGCCAGCAGCTCCCGGACTAGCGGACTCAATGAGCAGTTCTTC,CASSSRTSGLNEQFF
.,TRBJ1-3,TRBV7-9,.,TGTGCCAGCTTAGGCGGCGGGGGAAACACCATATATTTT,CASLGGGGNTIYF
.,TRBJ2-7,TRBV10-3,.,TGTGCCATCAGTACCGGCGGGAACGAGCAGTACTTC,CAISTGGNEQYF
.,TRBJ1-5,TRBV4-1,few,TGCGCCAGCAGCCAAGAGGCAGGGGCTCAGCCCCAGCATTTT,CASSQEAGAQPQHF
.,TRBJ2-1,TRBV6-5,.,TGTGCCAGCAGTTACGGGGCGAGCGATGAGCAGTTCTTC,CASSYGASDEQFF
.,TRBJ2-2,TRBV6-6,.,TGCGTTTCTACACCCTTCCTATACGGGGAGCTGTTTTTT,CVSTPFLYGELFF
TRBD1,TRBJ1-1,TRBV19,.,TGTGCCAGTACCGACCTCCTTTCAGGGGGCCAGGTGGCTTTCTTT,CASTDLLSGGQVAFF
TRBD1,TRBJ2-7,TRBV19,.,TGTGCCAGTAGTATGGGACAGGGTTCCGTCTACGAGCAGTACTTC,CASSMGQGSVYEQYF
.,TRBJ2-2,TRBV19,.,TGTGCCAGTAGTTTCGGGAGAGACACCGGGGAGCTGTTTTTT,CASSFGRDTGELFF
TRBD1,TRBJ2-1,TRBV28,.,TGTGCCATAACCGGGACAGGGGGATCAGGTGAGCAGTTCTTC,CAITGTGGSGEQFF
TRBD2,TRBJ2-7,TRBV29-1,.,TGCAGCGTGAAATCCGGGACTAGCGGGACCATTACCTACGAGCAGTACTTC,CSVKSGTSGTITYEQYF
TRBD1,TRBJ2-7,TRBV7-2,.,TGTGCCAGCAGCTTAGCCAGGGGGCATTGGGAGCAGTACTTC,CASSLARGHWEQYF
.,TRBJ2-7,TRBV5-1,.,TGCGCCAGCAGCTTGGGGACAGATTACGAGCAGTACTTC,CASSLGTDYEQYF
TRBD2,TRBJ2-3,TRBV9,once,TGTGCCAGCAGCGTATCAGGACTAGCGGGGGGCACAGATACGCAGTATTTT,CASSVSGLAGGTDTQYF
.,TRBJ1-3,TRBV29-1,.,TGCAGCGGATTGTCGGGGGTGGACGGAAACACCATATATTTT,CSGLSGVDGNTIYF